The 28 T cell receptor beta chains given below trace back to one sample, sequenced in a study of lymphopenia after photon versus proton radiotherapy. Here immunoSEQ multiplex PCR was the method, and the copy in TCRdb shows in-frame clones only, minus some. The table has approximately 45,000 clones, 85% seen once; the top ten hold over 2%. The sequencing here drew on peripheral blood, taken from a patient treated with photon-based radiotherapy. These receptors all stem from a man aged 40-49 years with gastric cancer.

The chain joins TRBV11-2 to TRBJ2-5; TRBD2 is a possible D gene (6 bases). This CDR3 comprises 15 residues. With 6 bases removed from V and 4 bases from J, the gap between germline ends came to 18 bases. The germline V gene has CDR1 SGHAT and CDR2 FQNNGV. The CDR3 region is CASSREWQWGETQYF. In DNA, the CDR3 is TGTGCCAGCAGTCGGGAGTGGCAGTGGGGAGAGACCCAGTACTTC.

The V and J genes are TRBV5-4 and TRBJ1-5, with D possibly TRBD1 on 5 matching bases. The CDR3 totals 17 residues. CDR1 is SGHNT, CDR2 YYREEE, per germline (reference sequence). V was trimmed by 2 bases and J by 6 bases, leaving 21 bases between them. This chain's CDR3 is CASSFAPSGPGSQPQHF. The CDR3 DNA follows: TGTGCCAGCAGCTTCGCCCCCTCAGGGCCTGGGAGTCAGCCCCAGCATTTT.

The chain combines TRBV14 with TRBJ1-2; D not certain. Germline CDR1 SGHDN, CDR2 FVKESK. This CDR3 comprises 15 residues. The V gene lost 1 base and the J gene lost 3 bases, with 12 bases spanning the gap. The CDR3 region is CASSQGSDGYYGYTF. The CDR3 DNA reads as TGTGCCAGCAGCCAAGGCTCCGACGGATACTATGGCTACACCTTC.

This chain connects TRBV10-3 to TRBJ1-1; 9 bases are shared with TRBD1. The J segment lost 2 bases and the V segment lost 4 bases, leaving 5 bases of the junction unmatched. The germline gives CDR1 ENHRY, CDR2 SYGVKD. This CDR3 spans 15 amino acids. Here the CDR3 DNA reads TGTGCCATCAGTGCCCCGGGACAGGGCAACACTGAAGCTTTCTTT. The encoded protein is CAISAPGQGNTEAFF.

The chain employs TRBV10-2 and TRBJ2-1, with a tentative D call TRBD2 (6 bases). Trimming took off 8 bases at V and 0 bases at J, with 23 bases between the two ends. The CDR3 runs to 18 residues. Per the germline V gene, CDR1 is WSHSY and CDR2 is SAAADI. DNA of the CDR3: TGCGCCAGCGGAAGCGGTGGGATGGGGGGAAGCTCCTACAATGAGCAGTTCTTC. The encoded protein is CASGSGGMGGSSYNEQFF.

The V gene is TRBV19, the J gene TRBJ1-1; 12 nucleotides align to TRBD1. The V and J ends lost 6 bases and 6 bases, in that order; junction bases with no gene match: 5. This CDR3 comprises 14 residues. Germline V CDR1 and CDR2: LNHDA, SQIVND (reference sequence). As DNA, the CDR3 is TGTGCCAGTAGCGATGGGACAGGGGGCCCTGAAGCTTTCTTT. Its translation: CASSDGTGGPEAFF.

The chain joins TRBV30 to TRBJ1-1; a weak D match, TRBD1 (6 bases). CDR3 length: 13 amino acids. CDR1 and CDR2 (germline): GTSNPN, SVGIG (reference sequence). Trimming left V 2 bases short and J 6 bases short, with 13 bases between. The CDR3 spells CAWSITGRAEAFF. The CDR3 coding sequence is TGTGCCTGGAGTATAACAGGGCGGGCTGAAGCTTTCTTT.

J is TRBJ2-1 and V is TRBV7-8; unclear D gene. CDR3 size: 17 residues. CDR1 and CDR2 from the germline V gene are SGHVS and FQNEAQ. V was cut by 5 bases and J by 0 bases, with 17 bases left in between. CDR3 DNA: TGTGCCAGCAGCCCACCTCTGAGGTCGAGCTCCTACAATGAGCAGTTCTTC. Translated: CASSPPLRSSSYNEQFF.

CDR3: CASSPRELTDTQYF. In DNA, the CDR3 is TGTGCCAGCAGCCCCCGGGAGCTCACAGATACGCAGTATTTT. The chain links TRBV5-4 to TRBJ2-3; D is perhaps TRBD2 (6 bases). CDR1 is SGHNT and CDR2 is YYREEE in the germline V gene (reference sequence). The CDR3 is made up of 14 amino acids. The V end lost 4 bases, the J end lost 2 bases, and 11 bases lay between the germline ends.

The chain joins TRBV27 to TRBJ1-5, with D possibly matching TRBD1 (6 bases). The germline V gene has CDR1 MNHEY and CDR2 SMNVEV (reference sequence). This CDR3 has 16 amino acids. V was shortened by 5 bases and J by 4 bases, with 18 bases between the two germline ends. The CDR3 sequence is CASSPPPGGGNQPQHF. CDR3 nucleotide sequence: TGTGCCAGCAGTCCCCCCCCGGGGGGCGGTAATCAGCCCCAGCATTTT.

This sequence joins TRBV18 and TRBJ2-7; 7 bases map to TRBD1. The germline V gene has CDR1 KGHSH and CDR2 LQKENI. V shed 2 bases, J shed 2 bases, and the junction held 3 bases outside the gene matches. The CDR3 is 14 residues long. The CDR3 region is CASSPGRGPYEQYF. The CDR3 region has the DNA TGTGCCAGCTCACCAGGAAGGGGGCCCTACGAGCAGTACTTC.

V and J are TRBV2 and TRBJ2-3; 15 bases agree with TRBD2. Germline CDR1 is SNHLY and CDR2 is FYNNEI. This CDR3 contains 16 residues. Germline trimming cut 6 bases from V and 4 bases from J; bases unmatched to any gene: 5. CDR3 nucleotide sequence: TGTGCCAGCAGCCAGGGACTAGCGGGGGGATCAGATACGCAGTATTTT. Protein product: CASSQGLAGGSDTQYF.

In DNA, the CDR3 is TGTGCCAGCGGGGAAAGCGGGGGTGACACCGGGGAGCTGTTTTTT. Protein sequence: CASGESGGDTGELFF. J is TRBJ2-2 and V is TRBV7-2, with 8 bases that match TRBD2. Germline V gives CDR1 SGHTA, CDR2 FQGNSA. This CDR3 has 15 amino acids. V trimming: 8 bases; J trimming: 3 bases; junction bases outside the gene matches: 8.

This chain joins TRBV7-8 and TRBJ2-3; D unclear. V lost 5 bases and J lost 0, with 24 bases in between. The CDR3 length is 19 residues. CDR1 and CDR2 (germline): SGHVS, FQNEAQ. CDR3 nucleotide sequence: TGTGCCAGCAGCCCAGGCAACCCTTTATGGGCGACTAGCACAGATACGCAGTATTTT. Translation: CASSPGNPLWATSTDTQYF.

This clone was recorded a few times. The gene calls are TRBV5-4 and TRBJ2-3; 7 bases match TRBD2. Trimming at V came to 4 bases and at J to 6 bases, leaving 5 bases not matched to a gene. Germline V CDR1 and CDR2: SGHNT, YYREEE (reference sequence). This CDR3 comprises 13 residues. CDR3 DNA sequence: TGTGCCAGCAGCAGGGAGACTAGCGATACGCAGTATTTT. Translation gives CASSRETSDTQYF.

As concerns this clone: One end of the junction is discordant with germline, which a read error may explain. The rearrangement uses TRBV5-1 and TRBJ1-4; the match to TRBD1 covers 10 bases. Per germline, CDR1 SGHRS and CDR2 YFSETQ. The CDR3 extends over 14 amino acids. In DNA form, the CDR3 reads TGCGCCAGCAGTTTGGGACAGGGGAATGAAAAACTGTTTTTT. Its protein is CASSLGQGNEKLFF.

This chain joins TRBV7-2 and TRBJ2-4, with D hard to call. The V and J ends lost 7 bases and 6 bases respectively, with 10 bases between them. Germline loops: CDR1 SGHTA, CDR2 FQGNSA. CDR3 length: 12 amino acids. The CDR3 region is CASTTDGNIQYF. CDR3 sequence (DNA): TGTGCCAGCACCACCGACGGAAACATTCAGTACTTC.

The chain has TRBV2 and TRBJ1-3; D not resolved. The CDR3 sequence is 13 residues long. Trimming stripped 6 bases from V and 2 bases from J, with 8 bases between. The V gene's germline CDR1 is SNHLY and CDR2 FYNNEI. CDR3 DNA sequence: TGTGCCAGCAGCCCCAGAGCTGGAAACACCATATATTTT. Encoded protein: CASSPRAGNTIYF.

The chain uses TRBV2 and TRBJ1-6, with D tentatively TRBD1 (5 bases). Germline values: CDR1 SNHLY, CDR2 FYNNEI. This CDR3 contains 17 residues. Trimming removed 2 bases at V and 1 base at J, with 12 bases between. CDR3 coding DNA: TGTGCCAGCAGTGAAATGGAGGGGAGGTCCTATAATTCACCCCTCCACTTT. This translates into CASSEMEGRSYNSPLHF.

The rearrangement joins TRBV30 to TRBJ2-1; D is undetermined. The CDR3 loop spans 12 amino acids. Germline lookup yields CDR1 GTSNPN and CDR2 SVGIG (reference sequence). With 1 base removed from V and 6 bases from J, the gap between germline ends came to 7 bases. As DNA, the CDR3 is TGTGCCTGGAGTGGTCTCAGCAATGAGCAGTTCTTC. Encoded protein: CAWSGLSNEQFF.

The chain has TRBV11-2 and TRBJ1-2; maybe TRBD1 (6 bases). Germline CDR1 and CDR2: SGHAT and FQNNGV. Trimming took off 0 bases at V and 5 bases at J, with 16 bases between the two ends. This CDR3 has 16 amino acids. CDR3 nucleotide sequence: TGTGCCAGCAGCTTAGAGAGCGGCAGGGGAGTGTATGGCTACACCTTC. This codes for CASSLESGRGVYGYTF.

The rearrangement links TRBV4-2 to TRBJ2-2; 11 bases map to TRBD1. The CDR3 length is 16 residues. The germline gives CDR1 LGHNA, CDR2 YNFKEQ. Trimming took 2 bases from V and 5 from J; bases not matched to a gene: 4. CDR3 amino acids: CASSQPRDRGTGELFF. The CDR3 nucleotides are TGTGCCAGCAGCCAACCCCGGGACAGGGGGACCGGGGAGCTGTTTTTT.

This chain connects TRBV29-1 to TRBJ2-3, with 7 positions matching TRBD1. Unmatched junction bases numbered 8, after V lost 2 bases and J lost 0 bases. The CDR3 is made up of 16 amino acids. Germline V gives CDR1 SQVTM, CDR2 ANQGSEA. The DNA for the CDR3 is TGCAGCGTTGAACGTTACAGGGGAGTGAGCACAGATACGCAGTATTTT. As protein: CSVERYRGVSTDTQYF.

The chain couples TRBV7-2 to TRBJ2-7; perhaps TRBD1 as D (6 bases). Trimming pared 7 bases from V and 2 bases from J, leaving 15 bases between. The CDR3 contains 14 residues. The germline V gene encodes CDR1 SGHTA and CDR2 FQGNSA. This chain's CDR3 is CASTDDRLAYEQYF. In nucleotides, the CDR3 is TGTGCCAGCACCGACGACAGGCTAGCCTACGAGCAGTACTTC.

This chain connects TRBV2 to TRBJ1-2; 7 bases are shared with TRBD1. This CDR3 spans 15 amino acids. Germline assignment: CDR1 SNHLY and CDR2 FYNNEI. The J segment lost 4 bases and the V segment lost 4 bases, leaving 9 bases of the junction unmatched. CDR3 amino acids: CASSGASTGPYGYTF. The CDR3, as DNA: TGTGCCAGCAGTGGGGCCTCGACAGGGCCCTATGGCTACACCTTC. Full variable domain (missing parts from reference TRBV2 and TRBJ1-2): EPEVTQTPSHQVTQMGQEVILRCVPISNHLYFYWYRQILGQKVEFLVSFYNNEISEKSEIFDDQFSVERPDGSNFTLKIRSTKLEDSAMYFCASSGASTGPYGYTFGSGTRLTVV.

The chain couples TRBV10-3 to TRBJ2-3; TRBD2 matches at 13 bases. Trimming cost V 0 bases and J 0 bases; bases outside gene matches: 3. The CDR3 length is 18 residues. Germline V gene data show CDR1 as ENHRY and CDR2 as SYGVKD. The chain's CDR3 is CAISESGLAGASTDTQYF. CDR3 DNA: TGTGCCATCAGTGAGTCTGGACTAGCGGGGGCTAGCACAGATACGCAGTATTTT.

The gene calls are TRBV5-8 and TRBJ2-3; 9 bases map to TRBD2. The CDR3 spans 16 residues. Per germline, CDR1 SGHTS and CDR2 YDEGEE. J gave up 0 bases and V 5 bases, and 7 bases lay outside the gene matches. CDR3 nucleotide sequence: TGTGCCAGCAGACGGATAGCGGGGGCCAGCACAGATACGCAGTATTTT. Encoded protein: CASRRIAGASTDTQYF.

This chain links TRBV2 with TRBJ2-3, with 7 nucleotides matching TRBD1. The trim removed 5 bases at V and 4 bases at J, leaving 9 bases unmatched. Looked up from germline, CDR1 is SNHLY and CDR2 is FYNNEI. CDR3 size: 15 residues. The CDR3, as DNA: TGTGCCAGCAGTCAAACAGGGGTGTTAGCAGATACGCAGTATTTT. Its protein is CASSQTGVLADTQYF.